One and the same sample provided the 18 T cell receptor beta chains below, sequenced in a study of shared clonotypes between healthy human individuals (dated by TCRdb to about 2020). The library was obtained by the immunoSEQ multiplex PCR assay. The immuneACCESS repertoire file appears here via TCRdb, limited to in-frame rearrangements. These files lack a portion of the clones; in checked studies, under half of the deficit traces to unresolved V genes, and the cause of the others is not known. The sample table holds roughly 2.2 million clones, of which around 92% were seen once. The ten top clones hold 0.37% of the sample. Sequenced input: naive CD4+ T cells from PBMCs. Sample cell subset or site, as interpreted from the label and publication: CD45RA+ positively selected. Receptor source: a man aged 18 to 29 in good health. Some clones in this sample may be carry-over from other donors' samples.

The CDR3 reads CASRLLARYEQYF. The CDR3 DNA reads as TGTGCCAGCAGACTACTAGCGAGATACGAGCAGTACTTC. The chain employs TRBV28 and TRBJ2-7; 7 bases line up with TRBD2. V lost 6 bases, J lost 4 bases, and 6 bases stayed unmatched. The CDR3 sequence is 13 residues long. Germline CDR1 MDHEN, CDR2 SYDVKM.

The V call is TRBV7-2, the J call TRBJ2-5, with TRBD2 matching 12 bases. The J segment lost 4 bases and the V segment lost 2 bases, leaving 11 bases of the junction unmatched. The CDR3 totals 18 residues. Germline assignment: CDR1 SGHTA and CDR2 FQGNSA. The CDR3, as DNA: TGTGCCAGCAGCTTATACCTCGGACTAGCGGGGCCTGTAGAGACCCAGTACTTC. This sequence encodes CASSLYLGLAGPVETQYF.

The J gene is TRBJ1-3, the V gene TRBV7-9; TRBD1 might be the D (5 bases). Per the germline V gene, CDR1 is SEHNR and CDR2 is FQNEAQ (reference sequence). The CDR3 is made up of 13 amino acids. The V and J ends lost 5 bases and 5 bases respectively, with 10 bases between them. The CDR3 sequence is CASSNRQRNTIYF. In DNA, the CDR3 is TGTGCCAGCAGCAACCGACAGCGAAACACCATATATTTT.

The gene calls are TRBV5-5 and TRBJ2-7, with D tentatively TRBD1 or TRBD2 (5 bases each). This CDR3 has 15 amino acids. Deletions cut 0 bases from V and 2 bases from J, with 12 bases between. Germline assignment: CDR1 SGHKS and CDR2 YYEKEE (reference sequence). This chain's CDR3 is CASSLVGTSAYEQYF. CDR3 coding DNA: TGTGCCAGCAGCTTGGTTGGGACCTCAGCCTACGAGCAGTACTTC.

The J gene is TRBJ2-1, the V gene TRBV5-6, with 7 bases fitting TRBD1. The germline V gene encodes CDR1 SGHDT and CDR2 YYEEEE. This CDR3 is 13 amino acids long. Trimming removed 5 bases from V and 7 bases from J; junction bases left unmatched: 6. CDR3 amino acids: CASRTGNGNEQFF. The CDR3 nucleotides read TGTGCCAGCAGGACAGGGAACGGGAATGAGCAGTTCTTC.

This chain joins TRBV7-9 and TRBJ1-4, with TRBD1 matching over 7 bases. J gave up 4 bases and V 5 bases, and 7 bases lay outside the gene matches. This CDR3 is 15 amino acids long. Germline V lookup: CDR1 SEHNR, CDR2 FQNEAQ (reference sequence). The CDR3 nucleotides are TGTGCCAGCAGCCCCAAGGGACAGCTTAATGAAAAACTGTTTTTT. Translating it yields CASSPKGQLNEKLFF.

This clone was counted once. The same CDR3 is also encoded by other DNA sequences in this sample. V is TRBV7-9 and J is TRBJ2-2, with D unclear. The CDR3 totals 12 residues. Germline-derived CDR1 and CDR2 are SEHNR and FQNEAQ (reference sequence). The V end lost 3 bases, the J end lost 5 bases, and 4 bases lay between the germline ends. CDR3 nucleotides: TGTGCCAGCAGCTTGTCAACCGGGGAGCTGTTTTTT. Translating gives CASSLSTGELFF.

The chain joins TRBV19 to TRBJ2-1, with D uncertain. Germline CDR1 is LNHDA and CDR2 is SQIVND (reference sequence). The CDR3 length is 15 residues. V gave up 7 bases and J gave up 7 bases, with 20 bases separating them. CDR3 sequence reads: CASNTIDTGRNEQFF. The CDR3 DNA sequence: TGTGCCAGTAACACGATAGACACTGGCCGGAATGAGCAGTTCTTC.

The J gene is TRBJ2-7, the V gene TRBV2, with D perhaps matching TRBD2 (5 bases). From germline, CDR1 is SNHLY and CDR2 FYNNEI. Trimming cost V 4 bases and J 6 bases, with 19 bases left between them. This CDR3 is built from 15 residues. The chain's CDR3 is CASSVSFTSLGEQYF. The CDR3 DNA is TGTGCCAGCAGTGTGAGTTTTACTAGTCTAGGCGAGCAGTACTTC. Using reference TRBV2 and TRBJ2-7 for the parts outside the CDR3, the full variable domain is EPEVTQTPSHQVTQMGQEVILRCVPISNHLYFYWYRQILGQKVEFLVSFYNNEISEKSEIFDDQFSVERPDGSNFTLKIRSTKLEDSAMYFCASSVSFTSLGEQYFGPGTRLTVT.

The CDR3 sequence is CASSVGPGEYQETQYF. The CDR3 bases are TGTGCCAGCAGCGTAGGGCCAGGGGAGTACCAAGAGACCCAGTACTTC. V usage is TRBV9 and J usage is TRBJ2-5; D may be TRBD1 (6 bases). Germline V lookup: CDR1 SGDLS, CDR2 YYNGEE. Trimming pared 0 bases from V and 0 bases from J, leaving 12 bases between. This CDR3 contains 16 residues.

This clone is a singleton in its sample. The J gene is TRBJ2-5, the V gene TRBV5-1; D not certain. Germline CDR1 SGHRS, CDR2 YFSETQ. The CDR3 consists of 15 residues. V was pared by 1 base and J by 4 bases, with 14 bases between. The CDR3 is CASSLTFWAPETQYF. DNA for the CDR3: TGCGCCAGCAGCTTGACGTTCTGGGCGCCAGAGACCCAGTACTTC.

This sequence joins TRBV30 and TRBJ2-3; the match to TRBD2 covers 7 bases. J lost 0 bases, V lost 4 bases, and 4 bases had no gene match. The CDR3 sequence is 14 residues long. Germline V gene lookup returns CDR1 GTSNPN and CDR2 SVGIG (reference sequence). In DNA form, the CDR3 reads TGTGCCTGGATAGCGGGCCACAGCACAGATACGCAGTATTTT. This encodes CAWIAGHSTDTQYF.

V is TRBV6-5 and J is TRBJ2-7, with 9 bases matching TRBD2. There are 15 residues in the CDR3. V lost 6 bases, J lost 2 bases, and 8 bases stayed unmatched. CDR1 is MNHEY, CDR2 SVGAGI, per germline. Written as DNA, the CDR3 is TGTGCCAGCAGCGGCCGAGGACTAGCGCCCTACGAGCAGTACTTC. It specifies CASSGRGLAPYEQYF.

CDR3 sequence reads: CASSLLPGDIQFF. The DNA for the CDR3 is TGTGCCAGCAGTTTATTGCCGGGGGATATACAGTTCTTC. The genes are TRBV27 and TRBJ2-1; D perhaps matches TRBD2 (6 bases). Germline CDR1 reads MNHEY; CDR2 reads SMNVEV (reference sequence). This CDR3 contains 13 residues. Trimming cost V 1 base and J 13 bases, with 14 bases left between them.

A single count supports this clone. V usage is TRBV28 and J usage is TRBJ2-2; D tentatively reads TRBD1 or TRBD2 (5 bases each). V lost 8 bases, J lost 7 bases, and 20 bases lay in between. In germline, CDR1 is MDHEN, CDR2 SYDVKM. The CDR3 is 15 residues long. The CDR3 is CASSPPGLAGGELFF. Here the CDR3 DNA reads TGTGCCAGCTCCCCGCCGGGGCTTGCTGGCGGGGAGCTGTTTTTT.

About this clone itself: Other nucleotide sequences from this sample produce the same CDR3. The chain has TRBV5-1 and TRBJ1-2, with D uncertain. There are 13 residues in the CDR3. The germline V gene encodes CDR1 SGHRS and CDR2 YFSETQ. V was clipped by 0 bases and J by 8 bases, with 11 bases between them. CDR3 nucleotide sequence: TGCGCCAGCAGCTTGGGTCAGGATCGCGGCTACACCTTC. Translated: CASSLGQDRGYTF. Filled out from reference TRBV5-1 and TRBJ1-2, the complete variable domain reads KAGVTQTPRYLIKTRGQQVTLSCSPISGHRSVSWYQQTPGQGLQFLFEYFSETQRNKGNFPGRFSGRQFSNSRSEMNVSTLELGDSALYLCASSLGQDRGYTFGSGTRLTVV.

The chain combines TRBV27 with TRBJ2-5; 8 nucleotides match TRBD2. Germline CDR1 MNHEY, CDR2 SMNVEV (reference sequence). After removal of 3 bases from V and 1 base from J, the junction contained 4 bases not matched to a gene. This CDR3 has 15 residues. The CDR3 reads CASSLAGTSQETQYF. As DNA, the CDR3 is TGTGCCAGCAGTTTGGCCGGGACTAGCCAAGAGACCCAGTACTTC.

This chain connects TRBV18 to TRBJ2-7, with 9 bases fitting TRBD1. The CDR3 runs 16 residues. Germline CDR1 KGHSH, CDR2 LQKENI. Losses at the gene ends were 6 bases for V and 6 bases for J; bases not matched to a gene: 15. CDR3 DNA: TGTGCCAGCTCCATGTACTCACAGGGGGCGCCGGTCGAGCAGTACTTC. Translation: CASSMYSQGAPVEQYF.